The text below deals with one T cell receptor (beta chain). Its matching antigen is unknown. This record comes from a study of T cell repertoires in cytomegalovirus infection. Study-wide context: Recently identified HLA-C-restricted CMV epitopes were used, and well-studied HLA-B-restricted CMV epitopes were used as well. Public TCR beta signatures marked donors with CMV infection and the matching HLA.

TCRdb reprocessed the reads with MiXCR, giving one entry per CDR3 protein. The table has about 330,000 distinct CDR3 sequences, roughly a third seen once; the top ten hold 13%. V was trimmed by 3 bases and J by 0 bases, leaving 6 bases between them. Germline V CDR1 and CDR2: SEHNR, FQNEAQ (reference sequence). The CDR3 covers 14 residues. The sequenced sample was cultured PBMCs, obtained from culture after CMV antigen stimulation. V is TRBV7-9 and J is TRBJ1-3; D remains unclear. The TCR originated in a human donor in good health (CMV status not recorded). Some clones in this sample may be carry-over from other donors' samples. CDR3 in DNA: TGTGCCAGCAGCTTCGGCACCTCTGGAAACACCATATATTTT. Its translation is CASSFGTSGNTIYF.